Shown below are 9 T cell receptor beta chains from a single sample sequenced in a study of radiation and T cells in renal cell carcinoma. Repertoires were generated with immunoSEQ multiplex PCR, while TCRdb's copy carries only in-frame clones and drops some. The table has 150,000 or so clones, around 90% seen once. The time point here: baseline pretreatment blood. Described treatment: 15 Gy SBRT to primary tumor, nephrectomy 4 weeks later. The sample was blood, taken from a patient whose treatment included radiotherapy and nephrectomy. All receptors come from a woman aged 70-85 years with renal cell carcinoma.

V usage is TRBV10-2 and J usage is TRBJ2-2; tentatively, D is TRBD1 (6 bases). With 7 bases removed from V and 0 bases from J, the gap between germline ends came to 9 bases. Germline assignment: CDR1 WSHSY and CDR2 SAAADI. This CDR3 has 14 residues. CDR3 in amino acids: CASKGTSNTGELFF. The CDR3 nucleotides are TGCGCCAGCAAAGGGACATCGAACACCGGGGAGCTGTTTTTT.

This sequence joins TRBV7-2 and TRBJ1-6, with 7 bases lining up with TRBD1. Germline CDR1 and CDR2: SGHTA and FQGNSA. With 4 bases clipped from V and 6 bases from J, the junction kept 6 bases outside the gene matches. CDR3 length equals 15 residues. The CDR3 bases are TGTGCCAGCAGCTGGAAGACAGGGAGTAATTCACCCCTCCACTTT. Residues: CASSWKTGSNSPLHF.

A single count supports this clone. The V gene is TRBV5-4, the J gene TRBJ1-2; TRBD1 matches at 9 bases. Trimming cost V 7 bases and J 8 bases; bases outside gene matches: 12. The CDR3 covers 14 residues. Germline V gives CDR1 SGHNT, CDR2 YYREEE (reference sequence). The CDR3 here is CASVEQGAPGGYTF. The CDR3 region has the DNA TGTGCCAGCGTGGAACAGGGGGCGCCGGGCGGCTACACCTTC.

V gene TRBV7-9 combines with J gene TRBJ2-7; TRBD2 matches 9 bases. Germline V lookup: CDR1 SEHNR, CDR2 FQNEAQ (reference sequence). Germline trimming cut 1 base from V and 0 bases from J; bases unmatched to any gene: 4. The CDR3 covers 16 residues. Here the CDR3 reads CASSLVGGGDSYEQYF. The DNA for the CDR3 is TGTGCCAGCAGCTTAGTTGGCGGGGGGGACTCCTACGAGCAGTACTTC.

The chain is built from TRBV6-6 and TRBJ1-1; 8 bases map to TRBD1. The CDR3 is 15 residues long. The junction had 7 bases not matched to a gene; V was cut back by 2 bases and J by 5 bases. Germline CDR1 is MNHNY and CDR2 is SVGAGI (reference sequence). Here the CDR3 reads CASSYGAGGRTEAFF. DNA for the CDR3: TGTGCCAGCAGTTACGGGGCAGGGGGCAGAACTGAAGCTTTCTTT.

The chain recombines TRBV9 with TRBJ1-2, with TRBD1 matching over 8 bases. The CDR3 totals 14 residues. CDR1 is SGDLS and CDR2 is YYNGEE in the germline V gene. J gave up 6 bases and V 0 bases, and 4 bases lay outside the gene matches. The CDR3 DNA reads as TGTGCCAGCAGCGTAGGACAGGGGTTCGATGGCTACACCTTC. Protein sequence: CASSVGQGFDGYTF. Full variable domain (missing parts from reference TRBV9 and TRBJ1-2): DSGVTQTPKHLITATGQRVTLRCSPRSGDLSVYWYQQSLDQGLQFLIQYYNGEERAKGNILERFSAQQFPDLHSELNLSSLELGDSALYFCASSVGQGFDGYTFGSGTRLTVV.

The rearrangement joins TRBV7-6 to TRBJ1-6; 7 bases fit TRBD1. Germline values: CDR1 SGHVS, CDR2 FNYEAQ. V lost 6 bases and J lost 9; bases outside the gene matches: 11. The length of the CDR3 is 15 residues. CDR3 loop: CASRAVQGVGSPLHF. CDR3 nucleotide sequence: TGTGCCAGCAGGGCGGTGCAGGGGGTAGGTTCACCCCTCCACTTT.

V and J are TRBV5-1 and TRBJ2-1; D may be TRBD2 (6 bases). Looked up from germline, CDR1 is SGHRS and CDR2 is YFSETQ. The V and J ends lost 0 bases and 2 bases respectively, with 9 bases between them. The CDR3 has 15 amino acids. The CDR3 region is CASSLEGTAYNEQFF. The DNA for the CDR3 is TGCGCCAGCAGCTTGGAGGGGACTGCCTACAATGAGCAGTTCTTC.

The chain couples TRBV28 to TRBJ1-2; D call uncertain. CDR3 length: 12 residues. V gave up 6 bases and J gave up 1 base, with 6 bases separating them. CDR1 and CDR2 from the germline V gene are MDHEN and SYDVKM. The chain's CDR3 is CASRRINYGYTF. The CDR3 DNA is TGTGCCAGCAGGAGGATTAACTATGGCTACACCTTC.